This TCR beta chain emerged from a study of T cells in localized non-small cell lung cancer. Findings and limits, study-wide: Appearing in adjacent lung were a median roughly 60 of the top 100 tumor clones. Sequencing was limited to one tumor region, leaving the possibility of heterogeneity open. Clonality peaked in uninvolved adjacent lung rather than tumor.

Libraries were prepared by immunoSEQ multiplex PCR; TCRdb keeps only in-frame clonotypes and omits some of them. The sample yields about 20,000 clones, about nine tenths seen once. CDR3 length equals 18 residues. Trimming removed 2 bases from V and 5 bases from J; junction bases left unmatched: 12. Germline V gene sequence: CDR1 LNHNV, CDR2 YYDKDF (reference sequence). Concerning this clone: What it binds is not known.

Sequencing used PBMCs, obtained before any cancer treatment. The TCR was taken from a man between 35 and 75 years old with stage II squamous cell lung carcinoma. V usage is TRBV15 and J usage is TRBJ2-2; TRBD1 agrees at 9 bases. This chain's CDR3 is CATSRRDRAEYFTGELFF. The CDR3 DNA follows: TGTGCCACCAGCAGAAGGGACAGGGCCGAATATTTTACCGGGGAGCTGTTTTTT.